The 11 T cell receptor beta chains below were found in one sample sequenced in a study of CD8+ T cells in alopecia areata. Following extraction, RNA underwent reverse transcription to cDNA, which served as the sequencing template. Some clones are missing from TCRdb's copy, which holds only in-frame ones; the method was immunoSEQ multiplex PCR. This sample has some 99,000 clones, with around 44% found just once. The sample consisted of CD4+ T cells sorted from blood. The receptors derive from a human donor with alopecia areata.

This clone was seen more than once but under ten times. The J gene is TRBJ2-1, the V gene TRBV29-1; possibly TRBD2 for D (6 bases). V was shortened by 4 bases and J by 9 bases, with 16 bases between the two germline ends. CDR3 length: 13 residues. CDR1 is SQVTM and CDR2 is ANQGSEA in the germline V gene. DNA of the CDR3: TGCAGCGTTGCCGGGCCGAGGGGAGGTGAGCAGTTCTTC. This gives the protein CSVAGPRGGEQFF.

This clone was observed a handful of times. The chain links TRBV30 to TRBJ2-5; no definite D call. V lost 0 bases and J 1 base, leaving 12 bases between the germline ends. Germline V CDR1 and CDR2: GTSNPN, SVGIG (reference sequence). This CDR3 is built from 15 residues. The CDR3 loop is CAWSVGPRPQETQYF. DNA of the CDR3: TGTGCCTGGAGTGTTGGACCTCGTCCCCAAGAGACCCAGTACTTC. Filled out from reference TRBV30 and TRBJ2-5, the complete variable domain reads SQTIHQWPATLVQPVGSPLSLECTVEGTSNPNLYWYRQAAGRGLQLLFYSVGIGQISSEVPQNLSASRPQDRQFILSSKKLLLSDSGFYLCAWSVGPRPQETQYFGPGTRLLVL.

The genes are TRBV7-8 and TRBJ2-3; D may match TRBD1 or TRBD2 (5 bases each). Trimming removed 5 bases at V and 3 bases at J, with 12 bases between. This CDR3 has 14 residues. From germline, CDR1 is SGHVS and CDR2 FQNEAQ. CDR3 nucleotides: TGTGCCAGCAGCCCAGGGACGGAGACAGATACGCAGTATTTT. Translating it yields CASSPGTETDTQYF.

V usage is TRBV5-1 and J usage is TRBJ2-7; a weak D match, TRBD1 (5 bases). Germline values: CDR1 SGHRS, CDR2 YFSETQ. The CDR3 runs to 13 residues. With 0 bases removed from V and 6 bases from J, the gap between germline ends came to 10 bases. The CDR3 here is CASSLDPGREQYF. CDR3 coding DNA: TGCGCCAGCAGCTTGGATCCAGGGCGCGAGCAGTACTTC.

The chain is built from TRBV5-1 and TRBJ2-5; D unresolved. The CDR3 has 13 amino acids. From germline, CDR1 is SGHRS and CDR2 YFSETQ. V lost 1 base to trimming and J lost 1 base, with 5 bases between them. CDR3 nucleotides: TGCGCCAGCAGCTTGTTTGGCCAAGAGACCCAGTACTTC. Its translation: CASSLFGQETQYF.

The J gene is TRBJ1-6, the V gene TRBV5-6, with D possibly TRBD1 on 6 matching bases. Germline V gene data show CDR1 as SGHDT and CDR2 as YYEEEE. V gave up 5 bases and J gave up 8 bases, with 17 bases separating them. The CDR3 has 15 residues. CDR3 protein: CASSRGSGQHSPLHF. The CDR3 DNA follows: TGTGCCAGCAGTAGGGGGTCAGGTCAACATTCACCCCTCCACTTT.

The rearrangement joins TRBV4-2 to TRBJ1-1; D perhaps matches TRBD1 (5 bases). CDR1 and CDR2 from the germline V gene are LGHNA and YNFKEQ. This CDR3 has 16 residues. Trimming shortened V by 0 bases and J by 2 bases, and 13 bases separated the two germline ends. In DNA, the CDR3 is TGTGCCAGCAGCCAAGATCAGCGGACACTCAACACTGAAGCTTTCTTT. As protein: CASSQDQRTLNTEAFF.

CDR3 amino acids: CASSQGQGPTDTQYF. The CDR3, as DNA: TGCGCCAGCAGCCAAGGGCAGGGCCCCACAGATACGCAGTATTTT. V gene TRBV4-1 combines with J gene TRBJ2-3; tentative D call: TRBD1 (5 bases). Trimming took off 1 base at V and 2 bases at J, with 10 bases between the two ends. Looked up from germline, CDR1 is MGHRA and CDR2 is YSYEKL. This CDR3 is built from 15 residues.

The V gene is TRBV5-1, the J gene TRBJ2-5, with D perhaps given as TRBD1 or TRBD2 (6 bases each). Germline lookup yields CDR1 SGHRS and CDR2 YFSETQ. CDR3 size: 13 residues. Trimming pared 7 bases from V and 5 bases from J, leaving 15 bases between. CDR3 bases: TGCGCCAGCGATCGGGGGCCGGGGGAGACCCAGTACTTC. It translates to CASDRGPGETQYF.

This chain joins TRBV30 and TRBJ1-1; no firm D call. In germline, CDR1 is GTSNPN, CDR2 SVGIG (reference sequence). CDR3 size: 13 residues. Trimming took 2 bases from V and 8 from J, leaving 15 bases between them. The CDR3 DNA reads as TGTGCCTGGAGTCAAGGAGACCCAGGAGAAGCTTTCTTT. As protein: CAWSQGDPGEAFF. The full variable domain, in which reference TRBV30 and TRBJ1-1 provide the parts outside the CDR3, is SQTIHQWPATLVQPVGSPLSLECTVEGTSNPNLYWYRQAAGRGLQLLFYSVGIGQISSEVPQNLSASRPQDRQFILSSKKLLLSDSGFYLCAWSQGDPGEAFFGQGTRLTVV.

The chain joins TRBV29-1 to TRBJ2-3; a possible D gene is TRBD1 (5 bases). Germline V gene lookup returns CDR1 SQVTM and CDR2 ANQGSEA. The CDR3 loop spans 14 amino acids. Trimming removed 7 bases at V and 3 bases at J, with 17 bases between. CDR3 in amino acids: CSAFRALGTDTQYF. The DNA of the CDR3 is TGCAGCGCATTCAGGGCCCTTGGGACAGATACGCAGTATTTT.